This entry lists 24 T cell receptor beta chains sequenced from one sample in a study of blood T cell repertoires in COVID-19. Libraries were prepared by immunoSEQ multiplex PCR; TCRdb keeps only in-frame clonotypes and omits some of them. The sample yields approximately 360,000 clones, over 75% seen once. The material sequenced was PBMCs or T cells enriched from blood (not recorded which). These TCRs come from a woman aged 25-40 years with acute COVID-19.

The chain carries TRBV3-1 (or the pseudogene TRBV3-2) and TRBJ1-3; TRBD1 is a possible D gene (6 bases). CDR1 and CDR2 (germline): LGHDT, YNNKEL (reference sequence). With 4 bases removed from V and 9 bases from J, the gap between germline ends came to 16 bases. CDR3 length: 14 residues. The CDR3 nucleotides read TGTGCCAGCAGCCCGATAGGGGGAAGAGGCACCATATATTTT. Translating it yields CASSPIGGRGTIYF.

The chain joins TRBV21-1 to TRBJ2-5; the table's D call, TRBD1, has no DNA check behind it. TRBV21-1 is noted as a pseudogene. The CDR3 length is 15 residues. The CDR3 spells CASSKTGAMQETQYF. CDR3 nucleotides: TGTGCCAGCAGCAAAACTGGGGCTATGCAAGAGACCCAGTACTTC.

J is TRBJ2-5 and V is TRBV18; D uncertain. Trimming took 0 bases from V and 3 from J, leaving 5 bases between them. The CDR3 is made up of 13 amino acids. Looked up from germline, CDR1 is KGHSH and CDR2 is LQKENI. CDR3 DNA: TGTGCCAGCTCACCACCTTCAGAAGAGACCCAGTACTTC. This codes for CASSPPSEETQYF.

The V and J genes are TRBV4-1 and TRBJ2-7; 8 bases align to TRBD1. CDR1 and CDR2 from the germline V gene are MGHRA and YSYEKL. This CDR3 region has 15 residues. V was pared by 4 bases and J by 1 base, with 6 bases of the junction left unmatched. The CDR3 reads CASSLLTGASYEQYF. The CDR3 nucleotides are TGCGCCAGCAGCCTTCTGACAGGGGCGTCCTACGAGCAGTACTTC.

The V and J genes are TRBV24-1 and TRBJ2-6; 8 bases are a match to TRBD1. From germline, CDR1 is KGHDR and CDR2 SFDVKD. This CDR3 comprises 14 residues. The trim removed 9 bases at V and 13 bases at J, leaving 13 bases unmatched. CDR3: CATAPRTGIGVLTF. DNA of the CDR3: TGTGCCACCGCCCCCAGGACAGGGATAGGGGTCCTGACTTTC.

V is TRBV2 and J is TRBJ1-6; 9 nucleotides line up with TRBD1. This CDR3 region has 14 residues. The germline V gene has CDR1 SNHLY and CDR2 FYNNEI. The trim removed 7 bases at V and 8 bases at J, leaving 6 bases unmatched. DNA for the CDR3: TGTGCCAGCATTACGGGACAGGGACATTCACCCCTCCACTTT. Amino acid sequence: CASITGQGHSPLHF.

This clone came up once. V gene TRBV20-1 combines with J gene TRBJ2-7, with TRBD2 as a possible D gene (5 bases). In germline, CDR1 is DFQATT, CDR2 SNEGSKA (reference sequence). Deletions cut 5 bases from V and 3 bases from J, with 8 bases between. CDR3 size: 11 residues. CDR3 DNA sequence: TGCAGTGCTTGGACTCTCTACGAGCAGTACTTC. Translating gives CSAWTLYEQYF.

The CDR3, as DNA: TGTGCCAGCAGCTTGTCGACAGCCAGTAATCAGCCCCAGCATTTT. Protein: CASSLSTASNQPQHF. The chain joins TRBV5-5 to TRBJ1-5; tentatively, D is TRBD1 (5 bases). Trimming removed 1 base at V and 4 bases at J, with 12 bases between. This CDR3 spans 15 amino acids. CDR1 is SGHKS and CDR2 is YYEKEE in the germline V gene (reference sequence).

The chain employs TRBV12-3 or TRBV12-4 and TRBJ1-5; D is unresolved. This CDR3 has 12 amino acids. The ends were cut back, 6 bases at V and 6 bases at J, with 9 bases in the middle. In nucleotides, the CDR3 is TGTGCCAGCAGCCCTGGCACTCAGCCCCAGCATTTT. Its translation: CASSPGTQPQHF.

The chain carries TRBV5-1 and TRBJ2-5; 11 bases match TRBD1. V lost 4 bases, J lost 5 bases, and 7 bases stayed unmatched. This CDR3 comprises 15 residues. Germline V gene data show CDR1 as SGHRS and CDR2 as YFSETQ. The CDR3: CASSPGTGGEETQYF. CDR3 DNA sequence: TGCGCCAGCAGCCCGGGGACAGGGGGTGAGGAGACCCAGTACTTC.

The chain couples TRBV11-3 to TRBJ1-4; D may be TRBD1 (5 bases). CDR1 and CDR2 (germline): SGHNT, YENEEA. CDR3 length: 15 residues. V lost 0 bases, J lost 6 bases, and 11 bases lay in between. The CDR3 DNA is TGTGCCAGCAGCTTAGATCGACAGAAGGATGAAAAACTGTTTTTT. Translation: CASSLDRQKDEKLFF.

V usage is TRBV5-1 and J usage is TRBJ1-6, with D tentatively TRBD1 (6 bases). V gave up 0 bases and J gave up 6 bases, with 10 bases separating them. This CDR3 spans 15 amino acids. Germline lookup yields CDR1 SGHRS and CDR2 YFSETQ. In DNA, the CDR3 is TGCGCCAGCAGCTTGGGACAGGCCGCTAATTCACCCCTCCACTTT. Translated, it gives CASSLGQAANSPLHF.

This chain connects TRBV13 to TRBJ2-1; TRBD2 agrees at 7 bases. This CDR3 has 16 amino acids. Germline V lookup: CDR1 PRHDT, CDR2 FYEKMQ (reference sequence). Trimming removed 5 bases from V and 6 bases from J; junction bases left unmatched: 13. The CDR3 region has the DNA TGTGCCAGCAGCGCCAATGAGGGAGGGAAACGCAATGAGCAGTTCTTC. Translation gives CASSANEGGKRNEQFF. The full variable domain, with the rest looked up from reference TRBV13 and TRBJ2-1, is AAGVIQSPRHLIKEKRETATLKCYPIPRHDTVYWYQQGPGQDPQFLISFYEKMQSDKGSIPDRFSAQQFSDYHSELNMSSLELGDSALYFCASSANEGGKRNEQFFGPGTRLTVL.

This clone was seen more than once but under ten times. Other DNA sequences in this specimen translate into the identical CDR3. This chain uses TRBV20-1 with TRBJ2-2; D is unresolved. In germline, CDR1 is DFQATT, CDR2 SNEGSKA (reference sequence). The CDR3 covers 11 residues. V shed 5 bases and J shed 3 bases, with 4 bases lying between them. The CDR3 spells CSAYYTGELFF. The CDR3 region has the DNA TGCAGTGCTTACTACACCGGGGAGCTGTTTTTT.

Here the CDR3 DNA reads TGTGCCAGCAGCCAGGCAGGGGAGTACGAGCAGTACTTC. It yields the protein CASSQAGEYEQYF. This chain links TRBV3-1 (or the pseudogene TRBV3-2) with TRBJ2-7, with a tentative D call TRBD1 (6 bases). The CDR3 sequence is 13 residues long. V dropped 3 bases and J dropped 4 bases, with 10 bases sitting between them. From germline, CDR1 is LGHDT and CDR2 YNNKEL (reference sequence).

The chain couples TRBV28 to TRBJ2-5; the match to TRBD1 covers 10 bases. The germline CDR1 and CDR2 sequences are MDHEN and SYDVKM. V dropped 6 bases and J dropped 5; count of bases not matched to a gene: 12. The CDR3 is 16 residues long. The CDR3 loop reads CASRIGTGAREETQYF. For the CDR3, the DNA is TGTGCCAGCAGAATCGGGACAGGGGCACGAGAGGAGACCCAGTACTTC.

This chain links TRBV14 with TRBJ2-3; D possibly corresponds to TRBD1 (6 bases). V was shortened by 4 bases and J by 0 bases, with 8 bases between the two germline ends. Germline V gene data show CDR1 as SGHDN and CDR2 as FVKESK. This CDR3 contains 14 residues. CDR3 bases: TGTGCCAGCAGCCGGACAGCTAGCACAGATACGCAGTATTTT. As protein: CASSRTASTDTQYF.

As DNA, the CDR3 is TGTGCCAGCAGCTTAGGGGGACAGGGGGCGCGTGGAAACACCATATATTTT. Amino acid sequence: CASSLGGQGARGNTIYF. J is TRBJ1-3 and V is TRBV7-2, with 12 bases that match TRBD1. The CDR3 covers 17 residues. V lost 1 base to trimming and J lost 3 bases; unmatched junction nucleotides: 4. Looked up from germline, CDR1 is SGHTA and CDR2 is FQGNSA. Together with reference TRBV7-2 and TRBJ1-3, the CDR3 gives the full variable domain: GAGVSQSPSNKVTEKGKDVELRCDPISGHTALYWYRQSLGQGLEFLIYFQGNSAPDKSGLPSDRFSAERTGGSVSTLTIQRTQQEDSAVYLCASSLGGQGARGNTIYFGEGSWLTVV.

This clone has only a few counts. The chain couples TRBV13 to TRBJ2-7; 8 bases are shared with TRBD1. V trimming: 4 bases; J trimming: 5 bases; junction bases outside the gene matches: 7. The CDR3 is made up of 14 amino acids. CDR1 PRHDT and CDR2 FYEKMQ come from the germline V gene (reference sequence). The CDR3 reads CASSSRTGPHEQYF. CDR3 nucleotide sequence: TGTGCCAGCAGCTCGCGGACAGGGCCCCACGAGCAGTACTTC.

This clone came up once. This chain connects TRBV10-2 to TRBJ1-2; no firm D call. Germline V gives CDR1 WSHSY, CDR2 SAAADI. The CDR3 length is 15 residues. Deletions cut 5 bases from V and 0 bases from J, with 13 bases between. The CDR3 here is CASSLGPASNYGYTF. The CDR3 DNA follows: TGCGCCAGCAGTTTGGGCCCGGCCTCTAACTATGGCTACACCTTC.

The chain joins TRBV6-5 to TRBJ1-2, with 10 positions matching TRBD1. The CDR3 has 14 residues. Germline CDR1 MNHEY, CDR2 SVGAGI. V lost 6 bases, J lost 7 bases, and 8 bases stayed unmatched. In DNA, the CDR3 is TGTGCCAGCAGAAGGACAGGGGGTTTGGTTGGCTACACCTTC. It yields the protein CASRRTGGLVGYTF.

The genes are TRBV7-9 and TRBJ1-4; a possible D gene is TRBD1 (5 bases). This CDR3 comprises 15 residues. Looked up from germline, CDR1 is SEHNR and CDR2 is FQNEAQ (reference sequence). V was clipped by 0 bases and J by 4 bases, with 9 bases between them. The CDR3 DNA reads as TGTGCCAGCAGCTTAGCGGACATCGATAATGAAAAACTGTTTTTT. Translation gives CASSLADIDNEKLFF. The full variable domain, rest sourced from reference TRBV7-9 and TRBJ1-4, is DTGVSQNPRHKITKRGQNVTFRCDPISEHNRLYWYRQTLGQGPEFLTYFQNEAQLEKSRLLSDRFSAERPKGSFSTLEIQRTEQGDSAMYLCASSLADIDNEKLFFGSGTQLSVL.

The chain couples TRBV7-2 to TRBJ2-5, with 7 bases aligning to TRBD1. V shed 2 bases, J shed 3 bases, and the junction held 3 bases outside the gene matches. The CDR3 consists of 14 residues. Germline loops: CDR1 SGHTA, CDR2 FQGNSA. CDR3 sequence: CASSLRGREETQYF. The DNA of the CDR3 is TGTGCCAGCAGCTTAAGGGGGCGAGAAGAGACCCAGTACTTC. Using reference TRBV7-2 and TRBJ2-5 for the parts outside the CDR3, the full variable domain is GAGVSQSPSNKVTEKGKDVELRCDPISGHTALYWYRQSLGQGLEFLIYFQGNSAPDKSGLPSDRFSAERTGGSVSTLTIQRTQQEDSAVYLCASSLRGREETQYFGPGTRLLVL.

The gene calls are TRBV18 and TRBJ2-7, with 13 bases fitting TRBD2. Looked up from germline, CDR1 is KGHSH and CDR2 is LQKENI. This CDR3 spans 16 amino acids. V lost 2 bases to trimming and J lost 6 bases; unmatched junction nucleotides: 7. In nucleotides, the CDR3 is TGTGCCAGCTCACCAACCGGCACTAGCGGGGGGGGCGAGCAGTACTTC. It translates to CASSPTGTSGGGEQYF.